The present TCR beta chain was sequenced within a study of cytomegalovirus exposure and HLA in healthy donors. Regarding the study as a whole: Based on reports, TCR beta sequences accurately predicted HLA-A and HLA-B alleles for most subjects. Productive status was seen about 87% or about 30% of the time for most TCR beta V segments in an earlier analysis. The classifier reportedly diagnosed cytomegalovirus status with high specificity and sensitivity.

PCR amplification relied on 60 Vbeta primers (plus 13 Jbeta primers). This table comes from immunoSEQ multiplex PCR, and its TCRdb copy is limited to in-frame clones, with some not included. The sample records 160,000 or so clones, more than 80% being singletons. Donors had nominal health at sampling but likely had unrecorded immune exposures. The CDR3 covers 14 residues. The germline CDR1 and CDR2 sequences are LGHNA and YSLEER. V lost 2 bases to trimming and J lost 8 bases, with 10 bases between them. This clone was picked up one time. Its antigen is not known. Sequencing was done on a sample of PBMCs. The TCR was taken from a woman aged 25-40 years in good health and CMV-seropositive. The chain links TRBV4-3 to TRBJ1-6, with D maybe TRBD1 (5 bases). The CDR3 here is CASSQRGKDSPLHF. The DNA of the CDR3 is TGCGCCAGCAGCCAAAGGGGTAAGGATTCACCCCTCCACTTT.